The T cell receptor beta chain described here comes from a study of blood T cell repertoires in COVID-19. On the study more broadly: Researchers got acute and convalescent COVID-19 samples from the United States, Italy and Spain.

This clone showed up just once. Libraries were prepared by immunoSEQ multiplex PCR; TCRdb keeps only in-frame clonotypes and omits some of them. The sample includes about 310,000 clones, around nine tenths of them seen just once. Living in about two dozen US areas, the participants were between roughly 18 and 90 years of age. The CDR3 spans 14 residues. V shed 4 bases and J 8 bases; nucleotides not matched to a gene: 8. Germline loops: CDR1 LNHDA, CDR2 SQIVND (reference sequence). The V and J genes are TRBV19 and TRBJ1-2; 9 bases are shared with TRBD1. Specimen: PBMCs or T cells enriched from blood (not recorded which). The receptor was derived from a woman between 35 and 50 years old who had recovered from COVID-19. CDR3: CASSNPGQGHGYTF. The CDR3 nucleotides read TGTGCCAGTAGTAATCCGGGACAGGGACACGGCTACACCTTC.